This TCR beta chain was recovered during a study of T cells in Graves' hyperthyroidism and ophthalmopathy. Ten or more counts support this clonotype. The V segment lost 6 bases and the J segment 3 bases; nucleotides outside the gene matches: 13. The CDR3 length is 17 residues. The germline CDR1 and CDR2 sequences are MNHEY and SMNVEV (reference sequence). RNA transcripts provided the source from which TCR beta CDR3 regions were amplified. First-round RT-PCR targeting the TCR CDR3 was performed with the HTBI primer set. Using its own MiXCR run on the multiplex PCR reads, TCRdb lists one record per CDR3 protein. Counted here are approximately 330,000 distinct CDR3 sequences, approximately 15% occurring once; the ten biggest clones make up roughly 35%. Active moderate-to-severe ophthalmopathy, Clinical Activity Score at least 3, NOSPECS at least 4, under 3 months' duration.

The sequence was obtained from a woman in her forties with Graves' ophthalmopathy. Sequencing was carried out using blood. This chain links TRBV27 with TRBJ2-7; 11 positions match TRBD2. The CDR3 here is CASSPIAGGFSNYEQYF. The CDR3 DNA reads TGTGCCAGCAGCCCTATAGCGGGAGGGTTTTCTAACTACGAGCAGTACTTC.